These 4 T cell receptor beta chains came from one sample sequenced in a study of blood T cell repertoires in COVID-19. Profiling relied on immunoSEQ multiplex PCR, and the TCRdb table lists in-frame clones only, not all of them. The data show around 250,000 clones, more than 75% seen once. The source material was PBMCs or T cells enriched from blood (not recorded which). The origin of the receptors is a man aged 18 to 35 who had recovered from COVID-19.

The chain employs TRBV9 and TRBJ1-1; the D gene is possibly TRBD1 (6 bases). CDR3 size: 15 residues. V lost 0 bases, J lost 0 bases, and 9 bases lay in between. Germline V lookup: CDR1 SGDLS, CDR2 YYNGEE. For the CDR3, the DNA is TGTGCCAGCAGCGTAGGTGGGGGCATGAACACTGAAGCTTTCTTT. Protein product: CASSVGGGMNTEAFF.

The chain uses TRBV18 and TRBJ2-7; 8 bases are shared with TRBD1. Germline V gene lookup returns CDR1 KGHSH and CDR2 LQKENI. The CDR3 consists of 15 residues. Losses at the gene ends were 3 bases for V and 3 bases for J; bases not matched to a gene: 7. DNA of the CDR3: TGTGCCAGCTCACCGGTTCGGACAGGGCACTACGAGCAGTACTTC. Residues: CASSPVRTGHYEQYF.

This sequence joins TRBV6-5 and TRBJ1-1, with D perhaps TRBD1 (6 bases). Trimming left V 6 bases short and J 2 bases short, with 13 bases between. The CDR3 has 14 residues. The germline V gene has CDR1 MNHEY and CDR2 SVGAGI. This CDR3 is CASRLGQLNTEAFF. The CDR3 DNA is TGTGCCAGCAGACTCGGACAGTTAAACACTGAAGCTTTCTTT.

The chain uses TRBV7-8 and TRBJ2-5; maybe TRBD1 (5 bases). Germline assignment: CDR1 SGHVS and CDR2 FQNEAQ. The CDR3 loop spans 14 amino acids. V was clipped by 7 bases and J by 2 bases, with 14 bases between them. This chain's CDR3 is CASKGVEFQETQYF. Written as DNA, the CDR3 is TGTGCCAGCAAAGGGGTGGAATTTCAAGAGACCCAGTACTTC.